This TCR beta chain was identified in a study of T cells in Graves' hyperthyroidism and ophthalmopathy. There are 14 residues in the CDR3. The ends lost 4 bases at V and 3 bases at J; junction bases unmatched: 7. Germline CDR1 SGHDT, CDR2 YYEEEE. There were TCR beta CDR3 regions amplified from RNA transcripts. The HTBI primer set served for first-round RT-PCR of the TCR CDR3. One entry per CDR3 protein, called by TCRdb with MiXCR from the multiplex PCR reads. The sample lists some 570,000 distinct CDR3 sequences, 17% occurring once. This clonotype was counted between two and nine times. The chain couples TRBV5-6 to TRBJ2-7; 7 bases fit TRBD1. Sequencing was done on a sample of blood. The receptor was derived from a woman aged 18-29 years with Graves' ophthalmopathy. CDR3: CASSPGSGGYEQYF. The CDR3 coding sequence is TGTGCCAGCAGCCCCGGGTCAGGGGGCTACGAGCAGTACTTC.